This T cell receptor (beta chain) was captured in a study of blood T cells in healthy people across ages. Study information: Per two T cells, about one barcoded beta molecule was captured through template switching. General study results and limits: A roughly linear age-dependent decrease characterized TCR beta diversity per million T cells.

Each sample had at least 6 million PBMCs isolated. A second roughly 7 to 12 cycle PCR used barcoded and J-beta primers. TCRdb called the 5' RACE reads again in MiXCR, with one record for every CDR3 protein. The sample yields 1.5 million to 2 million distinct CDR3 sequences, 28% seen once. This clonotype was counted a few times. The antigen is undetermined. The CDR3 runs to 14 residues. Trimming pared 3 bases from V and 3 bases from J, leaving 13 bases between. Germline V gives CDR1 DFQATT, CDR2 SNEGSKA (reference sequence). The TCR was taken from a woman in her thirties in good health. J is TRBJ2-3 and V is TRBV20-1; no clear D. Sequenced: blood. The CDR3 loop is CSARSMGRTDTQYF. The DNA of the CDR3 is TGCAGTGCTAGGTCCATGGGCAGAACAGATACGCAGTATTTT.